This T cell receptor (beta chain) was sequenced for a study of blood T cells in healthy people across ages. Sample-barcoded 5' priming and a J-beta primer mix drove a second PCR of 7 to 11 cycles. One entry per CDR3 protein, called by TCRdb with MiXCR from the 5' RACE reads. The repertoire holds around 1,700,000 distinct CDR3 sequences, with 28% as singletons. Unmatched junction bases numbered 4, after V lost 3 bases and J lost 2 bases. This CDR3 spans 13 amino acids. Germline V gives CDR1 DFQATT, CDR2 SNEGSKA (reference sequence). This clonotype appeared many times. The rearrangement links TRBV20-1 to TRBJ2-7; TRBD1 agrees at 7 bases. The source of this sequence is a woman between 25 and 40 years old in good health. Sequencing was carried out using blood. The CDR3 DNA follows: TGCAGTGCTAGTCGGGACAGCCCCTACGAGCAGTACTTC. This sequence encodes CSASRDSPYEQYF.